The 26 T cell receptor beta chains listed next were all sequenced from one sample in a study of a mutant IDH1 vaccine in newly diagnosed glioma listed by TCRdb under 2021. These receptors have no identified antigens. Receptor amplification or capture employed the immunoSEQ multiplex PCR assay. TCRdb re-hosts the immuneACCESS table, in-frame sequences only. Its copies lack some clones; in the studies checked, an unresolved V gene accounts for under half of them, and the cause for the rest is not known. The sample yields around 53,000 clones; about 91% were counted once. The leading ten clones occupy approximately 2.5% of the sample. The time point label corresponds to: week 11, during vaccination. Each vaccine dose was 300 ug of a 20-mer mutant IDH1 peptide in Montanide, given subcutaneously with topical imiquimod. The sample was PBMCs, taken from a glioma patient whose treatment included an IDH1 peptide vaccine. The source of these receptors is a man aged 45-65 years with glioma.

This clone was counted between two and nine times. The chain is built from TRBV6-1 and TRBJ1-2; the D gene is possibly TRBD1 (6 bases). The CDR3 is 13 residues long. The V end lost 6 bases, the J end lost 8 bases, and 16 bases lay between the germline ends. Germline CDR1 MNHNS, CDR2 SASEGT. In DNA, the CDR3 is TGTGCCAGCAGGGCTACAGGGTTCGGCGGCTACACCTTC. It yields the protein CASRATGFGGYTF.

This clone was recorded a few times. The V call is TRBV5-1, the J call TRBJ1-5; 11 nucleotides match TRBD1. In germline, CDR1 is SGHRS, CDR2 YFSETQ. Losses at the gene ends were 0 bases for V and 7 bases for J; bases not matched to a gene: 3. This CDR3 has 15 residues. This CDR3 is CASSLGTGGGQPQHF. The CDR3 nucleotides read TGCGCCAGCAGCTTGGGGACAGGGGGCGGGCAGCCCCAGCATTTT.

The J gene is TRBJ1-3, the V gene TRBV9; 7 bases align to TRBD1. The V and J ends lost 2 bases and 0 bases, in that order; junction bases with no gene match: 11. The CDR3 has 18 residues. Germline CDR1 reads SGDLS; CDR2 reads YYNGEE. The CDR3 coding sequence is TGTGCCAGCAGCGTCCGCACAGACAGGGCCCTCTCTGGAAACACCATATATTTT. It is translated as CASSVRTDRALSGNTIYF.

This chain joins TRBV5-1 and TRBJ2-3; no clear D gene. This CDR3 is 14 amino acids long. Trimming left V 0 bases short and J 0 bases short, with 5 bases between. Germline CDR1 SGHRS, CDR2 YFSETQ. The CDR3 DNA sequence: TGCGCCAGCAGCTTGGATTCTAGCACAGATACGCAGTATTTT. Its protein product is CASSLDSSTDTQYF.

The chain is built from TRBV27 and TRBJ2-7; weak D call: TRBD1 (6 bases). This CDR3 region has 13 residues. The V end lost 6 bases, the J end lost 6 bases, and 15 bases lay between the germline ends. Germline V lookup: CDR1 MNHEY, CDR2 SMNVEV (reference sequence). Here the CDR3 DNA reads TGTGCCAGCAGCTCAGGGGAAATGAGCGAGCAGTACTTC. Amino acid sequence: CASSSGEMSEQYF.

V is TRBV4-2 and J is TRBJ2-7, with D tentatively TRBD1 or TRBD2 (6 bases each). The V gene lost 1 base and the J gene lost 3 bases, with 13 bases spanning the gap. The CDR3 length is 15 residues. Germline loops: CDR1 LGHNA, CDR2 YNFKEQ. The DNA for the CDR3 is TGTGCCAGCAGCCAAGGGTCCGGGGGCGACTACGAGCAGTACTTC. Translated, it gives CASSQGSGGDYEQYF.

The rearrangement uses TRBV10-3 and TRBJ1-5; tentative D call: TRBD1 (5 bases). The CDR3 has 15 amino acids. V was pared by 8 bases and J by 0 bases, with 14 bases between. CDR1 and CDR2 from the germline V gene are ENHRY and SYGVKD. Here the CDR3 reads CAIGGGEHSNQPQHF. The DNA for the CDR3 is TGTGCCATCGGGGGGGGAGAACATAGCAATCAGCCCCAGCATTTT.

The CDR3 here is CASSRDRGPTEAFF. The CDR3 region has the DNA TGTGCCAGCAGTAGAGACAGGGGGCCCACTGAAGCTTTCTTT. The chain is built from TRBV6-5 and TRBJ1-1; 10 bases are shared with TRBD1. This CDR3 region has 14 residues. Germline lookup yields CDR1 MNHEY and CDR2 SVGAGI. V shed 5 bases and J 4 bases; nucleotides not matched to a gene: 4.

The chain recombines TRBV5-1 with TRBJ2-1, with D possibly being TRBD1 or TRBD2 (5 bases each). V was cut by 2 bases and J by 8 bases, with 17 bases left in between. CDR1 is SGHRS and CDR2 is YFSETQ in the germline V gene. The length of the CDR3 is 15 residues. The CDR3 protein is CASSFTGAPRDEQFF. The CDR3 region has the DNA TGCGCCAGCAGCTTTACCGGGGCACCCCGCGATGAGCAGTTCTTC.

This clone was detected only once. In the same sample, other DNA sequences code for this CDR3. The chain employs TRBV27 and TRBJ2-7; 8 bases are a match to TRBD1. CDR1 is MNHEY, CDR2 SMNVEV, per germline (reference sequence). Trimming removed 5 bases from V and 2 bases from J; junction bases left unmatched: 5. CDR3 size: 14 residues. Here the CDR3 DNA reads TGTGCCAGCAGTCCAGGACAGGGCGCCTACGAGCAGTACTTC. Residues: CASSPGQGAYEQYF.

The chain uses TRBV6-1 and TRBJ1-2; the D is unclear. The CDR3 has 13 amino acids. Germline V gene sequence: CDR1 MNHNS, CDR2 SASEGT. Trimming stripped 8 bases from V and 1 base from J, with 11 bases between. The CDR3 reads CASARSGNYGYTF. The DNA for the CDR3 is TGTGCCAGCGCCCGGTCGGGTAACTATGGCTACACCTTC.

The gene calls are TRBV7-8 and TRBJ2-2; D may match TRBD1 or TRBD2 (5 bases each). Looked up from germline, CDR1 is SGHVS and CDR2 is FQNEAQ. The CDR3 has 17 amino acids. V was clipped by 3 bases and J by 6 bases, with 20 bases between them. The DNA of the CDR3 is TGTGCCAGCAGCTTGTCCGGGGCCTTAGTAGGGGCCGGGGAGCTGTTTTTT. This codes for CASSLSGALVGAGELFF.

This chain uses TRBV2 with TRBJ1-2, with D unresolved. Trimming took 3 bases from V and 4 from J, leaving 12 bases between them. The CDR3 totals 14 residues. Looked up from germline, CDR1 is SNHLY and CDR2 is FYNNEI. DNA for the CDR3: TGTGCCAGCAGTGACGGGTCACTGAGCTATGGCTACACCTTC. Translating gives CASSDGSLSYGYTF.

The rearrangement joins TRBV29-1 to TRBJ1-2; 7 bases match TRBD1. The trim removed 5 bases at V and 0 bases at J, leaving 6 bases unmatched. Germline V gene sequence: CDR1 SQVTM, CDR2 ANQGSEA. CDR3 length: 14 residues. CDR3 DNA: TGCAGCGTTCGGACAGGCCGAGCTAACTATGGCTACACCTTC. Translated: CSVRTGRANYGYTF. The full variable domain, with the rest looked up from reference TRBV29-1 and TRBJ1-2, is SAVISQKPSRDICQRGTSLTIQCQVDSQVTMMFWYRQQPGQSLTLIATANQGSEATYESGFVIDKFPISRPNLTFSTLTVSNMSPEDSSIYLCSVRTGRANYGYTFGSGTRLTVV.

The J gene is TRBJ1-4, the V gene TRBV15, with 8 positions matching TRBD1. Looked up from germline, CDR1 is LNHNV and CDR2 is YYDKDF (reference sequence). The CDR3 has 16 residues. The V segment lost 4 bases and the J segment 3 bases; nucleotides outside the gene matches: 7. The CDR3 DNA reads as TGTGCCACCAGCACTAGACAGGGGTGGGCTAATGAAAAACTGTTTTTT. Its protein is CATSTRQGWANEKLFF.

V gene TRBV5-6 combines with J gene TRBJ2-7, with TRBD2 matching over 10 bases. The germline V gene encodes CDR1 SGHDT and CDR2 YYEEEE. The J segment lost 0 bases and the V segment lost 0 bases, leaving 6 bases of the junction unmatched. The CDR3 is made up of 17 amino acids. DNA for the CDR3: TGTGCCAGCAGCTTGGGGTGGATAGCGGGAGGCTCCTACGAGCAGTACTTC. Its translation is CASSLGWIAGGSYEQYF.

This chain joins TRBV6-5 and TRBJ2-4; TRBD2 is a possible D gene (6 bases). Trimming removed 0 bases at V and 3 bases at J, with 12 bases between. The CDR3 has 16 residues. The germline V gene has CDR1 MNHEY and CDR2 SVGAGI. The CDR3 region has the DNA TGTGCCAGCAGTTACTCTATCGCGGGGAACAAAAACATTCAGTACTTC. Its translation is CASSYSIAGNKNIQYF.

The chain uses TRBV5-1 and TRBJ2-7; D perhaps matches TRBD2 (5 bases). There are 13 residues in the CDR3. CDR1 is SGHRS, CDR2 YFSETQ, per germline. V was shortened by 2 bases and J by 3 bases, with 9 bases between the two germline ends. The DNA of the CDR3 is TGCGCCAGCAGCTTTACCGGGAACTACGAGCAGTACTTC. It encodes CASSFTGNYEQYF.

The chain combines TRBV19 with TRBJ1-2; 8 bases are shared with TRBD1. Germline-derived CDR1 and CDR2 are LNHDA and SQIVND (reference sequence). CDR3 length: 15 residues. Trimming at V came to 2 bases and at J to 5 bases, leaving 7 bases not matched to a gene. The chain's CDR3 is CASSISGTGPYGYTF. The CDR3 bases are TGTGCCAGTAGTATATCCGGGACAGGCCCTTATGGCTACACCTTC.

The chain joins TRBV4-2 to TRBJ1-1; 7 nucleotides agree with TRBD1. CDR3 length equals 14 residues. Germline CDR1 reads LGHNA; CDR2 reads YNFKEQ. V shed 0 bases, J shed 4 bases, and the junction held 2 bases outside the gene matches. In DNA, the CDR3 is TGTGCCAGCAGCCAAGATTGGACAGGCACTGAAGCTTTCTTT. This translates into CASSQDWTGTEAFF.

This clone was counted between two and nine times. The V call is TRBV6-5, the J call TRBJ2-3, with D possibly being TRBD2 (7 bases). This CDR3 is built from 14 residues. Germline V gene data show CDR1 as MNHEY and CDR2 as SVGAGI. V was shortened by 5 bases and J by 5 bases, with 14 bases between the two germline ends. CDR3 sequence: CASSVTGRGDTQYF. CDR3 coding DNA: TGTGCCAGCAGTGTTACAGGGAGGGGAGATACGCAGTATTTT.

The J gene is TRBJ1-2, the V gene TRBV19, with TRBD1 matching over 10 bases. The CDR3 covers 17 residues. Germline V CDR1 and CDR2: LNHDA, SQIVND (reference sequence). The V segment lost 5 bases and the J segment 6 bases; nucleotides outside the gene matches: 15. The CDR3 region has the DNA TGTGCCAGTAGTCAATATGCCCCTGGGACAGGGGAGCATGGCTACACCTTC. Translated, it gives CASSQYAPGTGEHGYTF.

About this clone: A junction end diverges from the germline sequence, so it may reflect a read error. This chain links TRBV7-7 with TRBJ2-5, with 9 bases lining up with TRBD1. CDR1 is SSHAT, CDR2 FNYEAQ, per germline (reference sequence). This CDR3 spans 13 amino acids. CDR3 sequence: CASSRTGVETQYF. CDR3 nucleotide sequence: TGTGCTAGCAGCCGGACAGGGGTTGAGACCCAGTACTTC.

The CDR3 reads CATPAGSSSYNEQFF. The CDR3 DNA follows: TGCGCCACCCCCGCGGGCAGCAGCTCCTACAATGAGCAGTTCTTC. V and J are TRBV10-2 and TRBJ2-1; a weak D match, TRBD2 (5 bases). The CDR3 totals 15 residues. The ends were cut back, 10 bases at V and 0 bases at J, with 16 bases in the middle. CDR1 WSHSY and CDR2 SAAADI come from the germline V gene.

V usage is TRBV4-1 and J usage is TRBJ1-2; D uncertain. V lost 4 bases and J 1 base, leaving 7 bases between the germline ends. The CDR3 sequence is 13 residues long. Germline V gene data show CDR1 as MGHRA and CDR2 as YSYEKL. The CDR3 DNA reads as TGCGCCAGCAGCCCCGCATTTAACTATGGCTACACCTTC. It specifies CASSPAFNYGYTF.

The CDR3 region has the DNA TGTGCCAGCAGTCGCCCCCGGGGGACCGGGGAGCTGTTTTTT. This encodes CASSRPRGTGELFF. This chain links TRBV6-5 with TRBJ2-2, with D possibly being TRBD2 (6 bases). V was shortened by 5 bases and J by 5 bases, with 12 bases between the two germline ends. This CDR3 spans 14 amino acids. Germline V gives CDR1 MNHEY, CDR2 SVGAGI.